This paragraph covers one T cell receptor (beta chain) sequence. The data are from a study of shared clonotypes between healthy human individuals. Every subset's genomic DNA went evenly onto several immunoSEQ plates. Sorted-subset replicate PCR reactions were performed with approximately 200 ng DNA, corresponding to roughly 27,000 T cell genomes. TCRdb's table, derived via immunoSEQ multiplex PCR, lists solely in-frame clones and lacks some. The data contain about 2.4 million clones, roughly 93% of them singletons. CDR3 size: 12 residues. V lost 8 bases and J lost 7; bases outside the gene matches: 6. The germline V gene has CDR1 MDHEN and CDR2 SYDVKM.

The gene calls are TRBV28 and TRBJ2-7; TRBD1 matches at 9 bases. The TCR comes from a man aged 18 to 29 in good health. Some clones in this sample may be carry-over from other donors' samples. Input material: naive CD4+ T cells from PBMCs. Indicated subset: CD45RA+ positively selected. CDR3 sequence (DNA): TGTGCCAGCCGGGACAGGGTATCGGAGCAGTACTTC. Protein product: CASRDRVSEQYF.